This T cell receptor (beta chain) was recorded in a study of naive and memory T cell subsets. Study observations and caveats: The RNA method is potentially sensitive to activation and differentiation changes.

On this clonotype: As yet, its antigen is unknown.

TCR cDNA received a 3' ligated oligonucleotide that carried a UMI. Whole blood, about 2.5 ml, came from adult healthy volunteers. Cells were not sorted; total RNA input targeted about 1 to 1000 ng. The SP2 primer and nested alpha and beta constant region primers amplified ligated cDNA in four rounds. Reverse transcription of blood and skin TCR RNA was primed at alpha and beta constant regions. MiXCR, applied by TCRdb to the 5' RACE reads, yields one record per CDR3 protein. The table lists about 32,000 distinct CDR3 sequences, 16% of them singletons, with around 2.5% in the top ten. The CDR3 has 15 residues. Per the germline V gene, CDR1 is SGHVS and CDR2 is FQNEAQ. Trimming cost V 5 bases and J 4 bases; bases outside gene matches: 9.

The clonotype originates from a female donor in good health. The rearrangement uses TRBV7-8 and TRBJ2-5; 8 bases line up with TRBD2. DNA for the CDR3: TGTGCCAGCAGCCTACTTGCGGGGGGAGTAGAGACCCAGTACTTC. Translation: CASSLLAGGVETQYF.